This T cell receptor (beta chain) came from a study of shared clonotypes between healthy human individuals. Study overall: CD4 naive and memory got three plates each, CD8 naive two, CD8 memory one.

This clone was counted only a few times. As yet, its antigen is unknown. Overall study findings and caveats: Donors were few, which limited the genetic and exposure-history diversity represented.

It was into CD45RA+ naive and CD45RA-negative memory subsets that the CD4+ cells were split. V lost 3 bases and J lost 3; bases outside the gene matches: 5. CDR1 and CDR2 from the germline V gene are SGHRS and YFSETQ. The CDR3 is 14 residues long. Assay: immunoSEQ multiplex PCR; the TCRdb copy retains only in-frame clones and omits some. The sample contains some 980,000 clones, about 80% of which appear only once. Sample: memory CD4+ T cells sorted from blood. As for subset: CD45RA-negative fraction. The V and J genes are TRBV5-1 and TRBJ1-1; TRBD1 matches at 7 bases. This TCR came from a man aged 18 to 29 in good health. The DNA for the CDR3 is TGCGCCAGCAGCTCTGGTAGGGGGCACACTGAAGCTTTCTTT. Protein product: CASSSGRGHTEAFF.